The clone carrying this T cell receptor (beta chain) came up a few times. Source study methods: Reference gene primer amplification gave nucleated cell count estimates. Measured with immunoSEQ multiplex PCR; TCRdb has only the in-frame clones, and not every one. V, J and clone size derive from that table, while D and trimming were established from the DNA sequence. The sample holds some 150,000 clones, around 81% seen once. Germline-derived CDR1 and CDR2 are LNHDA and SQIVND (reference sequence). V was cut by 7 bases and J by 5 bases, with 14 bases left in between. This CDR3 spans 13 amino acids. This entry comes from a study of blood T cell repertoires in COVID-19. Study overall: Collection of acute and convalescent COVID-19 samples took place in the United States, Italy and Spain. From T cells, B-cell-depleted T cells, or PBMCs came the material, which was cDNA or gDNA.

This chain joins TRBV19 and TRBJ1-1; tentatively, D is TRBD1 (6 bases). This receptor was identified in a woman aged 60-70 years with active or convalescent COVID-19. Specimen: peripheral blood. CDR3 in amino acids: CASTGGLGTEAFF. CDR3 DNA: TGTGCCAGTACTGGGGGCTTGGGGACTGAAGCTTTCTTT.